Described below is a single TCR beta chain sequence and its context. Researchers ran the PCR with 60 Vbeta and 13 Jbeta primers. Assay used: immunoSEQ multiplex PCR; TCRdb lists only in-frame clones, some missing. Seen here are about 92,000 clones, roughly 70% observed once, and the top ten hold around 16%. These data are taken from a study of cytomegalovirus exposure and HLA in healthy donors. This CDR3 contains 13 residues. V lost 7 bases and J lost 5, with 12 bases in between. The germline CDR1 and CDR2 sequences are SNHLY and FYNNEI. Sequenced input: PBMCs. The chain joins TRBV2 to TRBJ1-3; weak D call: TRBD1 (6 bases). The sequence came from a woman in her late teens or twenties in good health and CMV-seropositive. CDR3 nucleotides: TGTGCCAGCAAAGGGGGAAGGCGAAACACCATATATTTT. Translated, it gives CASKGGRRNTIYF.